The 2 T cell receptor beta chains below all came from one sample that was sequenced in a study of technical replicates of blood from a few donors. Profiled with immunoSEQ multiplex PCR; TCRdb holds only in-frame clones, not every one. The sample holds around 29,000 clones, around 94% seen once. The sample taken for sequencing was PBMCs. All receptors come from a human donor in good health. Some clones in this sample may be carry-over from other donors' samples.

V and J are TRBV5-8 and TRBJ2-5; TRBD2 matches at 8 bases. The CDR3 totals 17 residues. Germline trimming cut 0 bases from V and 5 bases from J; bases unmatched to any gene: 12. Germline-derived CDR1 and CDR2 are SGHTS and YDEGEE. The DNA for the CDR3 is TGTGCCAGCAGCTTGGCCTTAACGGGAGGGGGTACTGAGACCCAGTACTTC. Amino acids: CASSLALTGGGTETQYF. Combining the CDR3 with reference TRBV5-8 and TRBJ2-5 gives the whole variable domain EAGVTQSPTHLIKTRGQQATLRCSPISGHTSVYWYQQALGLGLQFLLWYDEGEERNRGNFPPRFSGRQFPNYSSELNVNALELEDSALYLCASSLALTGGGTETQYFGPGTRLLVL.

The V and J genes are TRBV13 and TRBJ2-3, with TRBD2 as a possible D gene (7 bases). The germline V and J ends were trimmed by 5 bases and 7 bases, with 25 bases remaining between them. The CDR3 sequence is 17 residues long. The germline V gene encodes CDR1 PRHDT and CDR2 FYEKMQ (reference sequence). DNA of the CDR3: TGTGCCAGCAGCCTTGAAGGGGGGGCAGCGGGTGAAAATACGCAGTATTTT. This gives the protein CASSLEGGAAGENTQYF. Variable domain in full (rest from reference TRBV13 and TRBJ2-3): AAGVIQSPRHLIKEKRETATLKCYPIPRHDTVYWYQQGPGQDPQFLISFYEKMQSDKGSIPDRFSAQQFSDYHSELNMSSLELGDSALYFCASSLEGGAAGENTQYFGPGTRLTVL.